This T cell receptor (beta chain) came from a study of blood T cell repertoires in COVID-19. Study details: T cells, B-cell-depleted T cells, or PBMCs supplied cDNA or gDNA.

The germline V and J ends were trimmed by 6 bases and 1 base, with 9 bases remaining between them. The CDR3 has 13 residues. Germline CDR1 reads MNHEY; CDR2 reads SVGAGI. Profiled with immunoSEQ multiplex PCR; TCRdb holds only in-frame clones, not every one. The sample holds 120,000 to 150,000 clones, roughly 90% seen once. The chain uses TRBV6-5 and TRBJ1-1, with D hard to call. The TCR sequence derives from a man aged 45 to 65 with active or convalescent COVID-19. Sequenced: peripheral blood. This CDR3 reads CASRPRENTEAFF. CDR3 bases: TGTGCCAGCAGACCCCGAGAGAACACTGAAGCTTTCTTT.